These 26 T cell receptor beta chains were sequenced from one sample in a study of T cells in women clearing cervical HPV infection. Repertoires were generated with immunoSEQ multiplex PCR, while TCRdb's copy carries only in-frame clones and drops some. The table for this sample gives tens of thousands of clones. The sequenced sample consisted of blood buffy coat. The receptors come from a woman between 18 and 70 years old with a cervical HPV16 infection that either progressed to CIN3+ or cleared (not recorded which).

With respect to this clone: The read ends 3 residues early relative to the CDR3; the germline J gene fills the gap. This sequence joins TRBV2 and TRBJ2-7; TRBD2 matches at 9 bases. Germline trimming cut 3 bases from V and 0 bases from J; bases unmatched to any gene: 6. This CDR3 has 16 residues. Germline assignment: CDR1 SNHLY and CDR2 FYNNEI. The sequenced CDR3 bases are TGTGCCAGCAGTGATCCGGGACTAGCCGGCTCCTACGAG. It translates to CASSDPGLAGSYE. The CDR3 in its entirety is CASSDPGLAGSYEQYF. The full variable domain, in which reference TRBV2 and TRBJ2-7 provide the parts outside the CDR3, is EPEVTQTPSHQVTQMGQEVILRCVPISNHLYFYWYRQILGQKVEFLVSFYNNEISEKSEIFDDQFSVERPDGSNFTLKIRSTKLEDSAMYFCASSDPGLAGSYEQYFGPGTRLTVT.

A word on this clone: The read comes to an end 3 residues before the CDR3 does, leaving the germline J gene to fill in the end. V usage is TRBV7-6 and J usage is TRBJ1-2; the D gene is possibly TRBD1 (5 bases). With 4 bases removed from V and 2 bases from J, the gap between germline ends came to 17 bases. Looked up from germline, CDR1 is SGHVS and CDR2 is FNYEAQ. This CDR3 comprises 16 residues. The CDR3 sequence: CASSSTSGRRNYGYTF. CDR3 DNA, as far as it was read: TGTGCCAGCAGCTCTACCTCAGGGCGAAGGAACTATGGC.

Of note for this clone: The CDR3 end lies 3 residues beyond the end of the read and is filled in from the germline J gene. V and J are TRBV2 and TRBJ1-6, with a possible D match to TRBD1 (5 bases). Between the trimmed V and J ends, which lost 7 bases and 7 bases, there was a span of 17 bases. Germline CDR1 and CDR2: SNHLY and FYNNEI. CDR3 length equals 15 residues. Here the CDR3 reads CASKGRDLSNSPLHF. CDR3 DNA, as far as it was read: TGTGCCAGCAAGGGCAGGGATCTTTCCAATTCACCC.

Comment on this clone: Read sequence stops 3 residues before the CDR3 end, and the germline J gene provides the missing end. The chain is built from TRBV28 and TRBJ2-7; tentatively, D is TRBD2 (6 bases). The V and J ends lost 3 bases and 3 bases respectively, with 24 bases between them. Germline lookup yields CDR1 MDHEN and CDR2 SYDVKM. The CDR3 has 18 residues. The chain's CDR3 is CASSFGTQKLWRGYEQYF. CDR3 DNA (partial): TGTGCCAGCAGTTTCGGGACCCAAAAACTGTGGCGGGGCTACGAG.

Comment on this clone: The missing CDR3 end, 3 residues past where the read stops, is filled in from the germline J gene. The rearrangement uses TRBV20-1 and TRBJ2-7; 9 positions agree with TRBD2. CDR1 is DFQATT, CDR2 SNEGSKA, per germline (reference sequence). V shed 5 bases, J shed 3 bases, and the junction held 11 bases outside the gene matches. The CDR3 has 15 residues. CDR3 DNA, as far as it was read: TGCAGTGCTTCAATTAGCGGGAGCCTAGGCTACGAG. Its protein is CSASISGSLGYE. The entire CDR3 protein reads CSASISGSLGYEQYF.

Note on this clone: The read finishes 3 residues shy of the CDR3 end, and the germline J gene is used to complete it. The V gene is TRBV13, the J gene TRBJ2-7; maybe TRBD2 (6 bases). This CDR3 contains 14 residues. Germline V gene sequence: CDR1 PRHDT, CDR2 FYEKMQ (reference sequence). V was shortened by 7 bases and J by 1 base, with 14 bases between the two germline ends. CDR3: CASTLRGRSYEQYF. Incomplete CDR3 DNA: TGTGCCAGCACCTTGCGGGGACGATCCTACGAG.

For this clone: The CDR3 end is not reached by the read, which stops 3 residues before it; the germline J gene fills it in. The chain is built from TRBV14 and TRBJ2-7; 11 bases line up with TRBD1. CDR3 length: 15 residues. After removal of 1 base from V and 3 bases from J, the junction contained 2 bases not matched to a gene. Germline V gene data show CDR1 as SGHDN and CDR2 as FVKESK. Partial CDR3 DNA: TGTGCCAGCAGCCAAGGGACAGGGGGCATCTACGAG. Translation gives CASSQGTGGIYE. The whole CDR3 sequence is CASSQGTGGIYEQYF.

Notes on this clone: The CDR3 is cut off 3 residues early in the read; its end comes from the germline J gene. The rearrangement links TRBV19 to TRBJ2-6; tentative D call: TRBD2 (6 bases). CDR1 LNHDA and CDR2 SQIVND come from the germline V gene (reference sequence). The CDR3 totals 15 residues. Between the trimmed V and J ends, which lost 5 bases and 3 bases, there was a span of 11 bases. The CDR3 reads CASSRGSRGANVLTF. The sequenced CDR3 bases are TGTGCCAGTAGTCGGGGGAGTCGTGGGGCCAACGTC.

Comments on this clone: The CDR3 end is not reached by the read, which stops 3 residues before it; the germline J gene fills it in. The chain employs TRBV5-1 and TRBJ2-3, with 7 bases lining up with TRBD2. Trimming took 4 bases from V and 2 from J; bases not matched to a gene: 7. The germline CDR1 and CDR2 sequences are SGHRS and YFSETQ. This CDR3 has 15 residues. The covered CDR3 bases are TGCGCCAGCAGCAACCTAGCGGACAACACAGATACG. Amino acid sequence: CASSNLADNTDT. The full CDR3 is CASSNLADNTDTQYF.

CDR3 DNA (partial): TGTGCCAGCAGAACTTACACAGCGGGAGCATACGAG. Translation: CASRTYTAGAYE. The complete CDR3 protein is CASRTYTAGAYEQYF. The chain employs TRBV6-2 or TRBV6-3 and TRBJ2-7; 8 bases agree with TRBD2. The read halts 3 residues ahead of the CDR3 end, with the missing end drawn from the germline J gene. The germline V gene encodes CDR1 MNHEY and CDR2 SVGEGT. This CDR3 is 15 amino acids long. V shed 6 bases, J shed 4 bases, and the junction held 11 bases outside the gene matches.

Details on this clone: Read sequence stops 3 residues before the CDR3 end, and the germline J gene provides the missing end. This chain uses TRBV20-1 with TRBJ2-4; 8 bases line up with TRBD1. The germline V gene has CDR1 DFQATT and CDR2 SNEGSKA (reference sequence). V lost 5 bases to trimming and J lost 9 bases; unmatched junction nucleotides: 3. The CDR3 runs to 11 residues. The CDR3: CSAGTGGIQYF. The CDR3 DNA, read in part, is TGCAGTGCTGGGACAGGAGGCATT.

About this clone itself: The sequenced fragment ends 3 residues before the CDR3 boundary, so the rest is inferred from the germline J gene. The chain is built from TRBV2 and TRBJ2-3; tentative D call: TRBD2 (6 bases). This CDR3 has 16 residues. CDR1 is SNHLY and CDR2 is FYNNEI in the germline V gene. Deletions cut 6 bases from V and 2 bases from J, with 18 bases between. Partial CDR3 DNA: TGTGCCAGCAGCGCGATTGTAGCGGAAATCACAGATACG. It codes for CASSAIVAEITDT. The full CDR3 sequence reads CASSAIVAEITDTQYF.

In the case of this clone: The sequenced fragment ends 3 residues before the CDR3 boundary, so the rest is inferred from the germline J gene. J is TRBJ2-7 and V is TRBV12-5, with D uncertain. Germline V gene data show CDR1 as LGHNT and CDR2 as FRNRAP. This CDR3 is 13 amino acids long. Trimming removed 3 bases at V and 0 bases at J, with 6 bases between. The CDR3 is CASGLQNSYEQYF. The part of the CDR3 DNA that was read is TGTGCTAGTGGTTTACAGAACTCCTACGAG.

On this clone itself: The CDR3 end lies 3 residues beyond the end of the read and is filled in from the germline J gene. The gene calls are TRBV19 and TRBJ1-2; 9 positions agree with TRBD1. The CDR3 covers 15 residues. The germline gives CDR1 LNHDA, CDR2 SQIVND (reference sequence). J was trimmed by 6 bases and V by 5 bases; bases with no gene match: 10. The sequenced CDR3 bases are TGTGCCAGTAGTGTCTGGGACAGGGACCATAATGGC. Translation: CASSVWDRDHNG. The entire CDR3 protein is CASSVWDRDHNGYTF.

Turning to this clone: The observed sequence ends 3 residues before the CDR3 terminus, with the missing tail filled in from the germline J gene. The gene calls are TRBV19 and TRBJ1-4; D unclear. This CDR3 is built from 13 residues. CDR1 and CDR2 (germline): LNHDA, SQIVND (reference sequence). CDR3 DNA (partial): TGTGCCAGTAGTATAGGAGCACGTTCACCA. Translating gives CASSIGARSP. The whole CDR3 reads CASSIGARSPLFF.

For this clone: The read gets to within 3 residues of the CDR3 end, and the germline J gene fills in the rest. The chain recombines TRBV7-9 with TRBJ2-3, with 9 bases identical to TRBD1. Germline V CDR1 and CDR2: SEHNR, FQNEAQ (reference sequence). The CDR3 runs to 15 residues. CDR3 residues: CASSPGTGRNQPQYF. CDR3 DNA, as far as it was read: TGTGCCAGCAGCCCCGGGACAGGGCGAAATCAGCCG.

A word on this clone: Read coverage stops 3 residues before the CDR3 terminus; the germline J gene supplies the remainder. The chain recombines TRBV6-4 with TRBJ1-2; D not resolved. With 3 bases removed from V and 0 bases from J, the gap between germline ends came to 11 bases. CDR1 is MRHNA, CDR2 SNTAGT, per germline. The length of the CDR3 is 15 residues. The CDR3 spells CASSEHDSPNYGYTF. The CDR3 bases that were read are TGTGCCAGCAGTGAACACGACTCACCTAACTATGGC.

Comment on this clone: The CDR3 extends 3 residues past the end of the read, so its final part is completed from the germline J gene. J is TRBJ1-2 and V is TRBV29-1, with a tentative D call TRBD1 (5 bases). With 4 bases removed from V and 6 bases from J, the gap between germline ends came to 9 bases. This CDR3 has 11 residues. Germline V gives CDR1 SQVTM, CDR2 ANQGSEA. CDR3 amino acids: CSVVAGDGYTF. The DNA read from the CDR3 is TGCAGCGTTGTCGCGGGGGATGGC.

Remarks on this clone: The read ends 3 residues before the CDR3 terminus; that terminus is restored from the germline J gene. The chain links TRBV2 to TRBJ2-5; TRBD2 might be the D (6 bases). Germline V gene sequence: CDR1 SNHLY, CDR2 FYNNEI. V was shortened by 4 bases and J by 5 bases, with 11 bases between the two germline ends. The CDR3 length is 13 residues. CDR3 loop: CASSGFGGETQYF. CDR3 bases read: TGTGCCAGCAGTGGCTTCGGAGGGGAGACC.

Worth noting for this clone: The CDR3 goes on 3 residues after the read ends, and that part is filled in from the germline J gene. The chain couples TRBV5-5 to TRBJ1-4; D may be TRBD1 (6 bases). Looked up from germline, CDR1 is SGHKS and CDR2 is YYEKEE (reference sequence). Trimming shortened V by 0 bases and J by 6 bases, and 9 bases separated the two germline ends. The CDR3 runs 14 residues. The CDR3 region is CASSLVGGDEKLFF. The DNA read from the CDR3 is TGTGCCAGCAGCTTGGTAGGGGGGGATGAAAAA.

Regarding this clone: The CDR3 end lies 3 residues beyond the end of the read and is filled in from the germline J gene. The chain employs TRBV7-8 and TRBJ2-1, with D tentatively TRBD2 (6 bases). Trimming shortened V by 2 bases and J by 8 bases, and 13 bases separated the two germline ends. CDR3 size: 14 residues. The germline V gene encodes CDR1 SGHVS and CDR2 FQNEAQ. The CDR3: CASSLRVEGHEQFF. The CDR3 DNA, read in part, is TGTGCCAGCAGCTTAAGGGTGGAGGGGCATGAG.

Worth noting for this clone: The CDR3 end lies 3 residues beyond the end of the read and is filled in from the germline J gene. The V and J genes are TRBV19 and TRBJ1-1; weak D call: TRBD1 (5 bases). Germline values: CDR1 LNHDA, CDR2 SQIVND (reference sequence). The CDR3 extends over 13 amino acids. V gave up 0 bases and J gave up 4 bases, with 6 bases separating them. The CDR3 region is CASSIERGTEAFF. CDR3 DNA (partial): TGTGCCAGTAGTATAGAAAGGGGCACTGAA.

Of note for this clone: The read halts 3 residues ahead of the CDR3 end, with the missing end drawn from the germline J gene. This chain uses TRBV29-1 with TRBJ2-5; TRBD2 matches at 14 bases. The CDR3 has 16 residues. Germline V gene data show CDR1 as SQVTM and CDR2 as ANQGSEA. The sequenced CDR3 bases are TGCAGCGTTGCTCTGGGACTAGCGGGAGTGGGAGATACC. Protein sequence: CSVALGLAGVGDT. From start to end, the CDR3 is CSVALGLAGVGDTQYF.

Note on this clone: The read is 3 residues too short to cover the CDR3 end, so that end is filled in from the germline J gene. The chain is built from TRBV5-8 and TRBJ2-1; possible D gene TRBD2, 5 bases. V gave up 5 bases and J gave up 9 bases, with 9 bases separating them. This CDR3 contains 11 residues. Germline V lookup: CDR1 SGHTS, CDR2 YDEGEE. This CDR3 reads CASRRVAEQFF. The CDR3 DNA, read in part, is TGTGCCAGCAGGCGGGTGGCTGAG.

Comment on this clone: The DNA ends 3 residues before the CDR3 does, and the rest of the CDR3 is filled in from the germline J gene. The V and J genes are TRBV7-9 and TRBJ2-7, with D hard to call. V was clipped by 2 bases and J by 3 bases, with 5 bases between them. The CDR3 consists of 12 residues. Looked up from germline, CDR1 is SEHNR and CDR2 is FQNEAQ (reference sequence). The sequenced CDR3 bases are TGTGCCAGCAGCTTACCAGGCTACGAG. It encodes CASSLPGYE. The CDR3 reads in full as CASSLPGYEQYF. Using reference TRBV7-9 and TRBJ2-7 for the parts outside the CDR3, the full variable domain is DTGVSQNPRHKITKRGQNVTFRCDPISEHNRLYWYRQTLGQGPEFLTYFQNEAQLEKSRLLSDRFSAERPKGSFSTLEIQRTEQGDSAMYLCASSLPGYEQYFGPGTRLTVT.

The chain's CDR3 is CASSRRVAGEIYEQYF. The covered CDR3 bases are TGCGCCAGCAGTCGGCGGGTAGCGGGAGAGATTTACGAG. The chain combines TRBV5-1 with TRBJ2-7; 9 positions agree with TRBD2. The read ends 3 residues shy of where the CDR3 ends; the end is completed using the germline J gene. V was pared by 5 bases and J by 4 bases, with 13 bases of the junction left unmatched. This CDR3 contains 16 residues. CDR1 SGHRS and CDR2 YFSETQ come from the germline V gene.